Shown below are 10 T cell receptor beta chains from a single sample sequenced in a study of blood T cell repertoires in COVID-19. Libraries were prepared by immunoSEQ multiplex PCR; TCRdb keeps only in-frame clonotypes and omits some of them. This sample has around 300,000 clones, with around 90% found just once. Sequenced: peripheral blood. The receptors were sampled from a man younger than 30 with active or convalescent COVID-19.

The J gene is TRBJ1-5, the V gene TRBV7-6; the D gene is possibly TRBD1 (5 bases). The CDR3 spans 15 residues. Trimming took 5 bases from V and 3 from J, leaving 14 bases between them. CDR1 and CDR2 from the germline V gene are SGHVS and FNYEAQ. The CDR3 bases are TGTGCCAGCAGCCGAGACGACAGACCCAATCAGCCCCAGCATTTT. Protein sequence: CASSRDDRPNQPQHF.

The genes are TRBV9 and TRBJ2-3, with D possibly TRBD2 on 6 matching bases. Deletions cut 4 bases from V and 6 bases from J, with 21 bases between. The CDR3 consists of 16 residues. In germline, CDR1 is SGDLS, CDR2 YYNGEE. Here the CDR3 reads CASSPTPGLPSDTQYF. As DNA, the CDR3 is TGTGCCAGCAGCCCGACCCCGGGACTTCCATCTGATACGCAGTATTTT.

The J gene is TRBJ2-7, the V gene TRBV4-1; no clear D. Germline assignment: CDR1 MGHRA and CDR2 YSYEKL. The CDR3 extends over 13 amino acids. The ends were cut back, 3 bases at V and 2 bases at J, with 8 bases in the middle. This CDR3 is CASSQAQAYEQYF. The CDR3 DNA is TGCGCCAGCAGCCAGGCACAAGCCTACGAGCAGTACTTC.

The chain uses TRBV27 and TRBJ2-5; 15 positions match TRBD2. CDR1 is MNHEY, CDR2 SMNVEV, per germline (reference sequence). There are 16 residues in the CDR3. Losses at the gene ends were 5 bases for V and 5 bases for J; bases not matched to a gene: 6. The CDR3 DNA is TGTGCCAGCAGTCCCGGACTAGCGGGAGGGCCGGAGACCCAGTACTTC. It specifies CASSPGLAGGPETQYF.

This clone was counted a single time. The chain carries TRBV29-1 and TRBJ1-5; D gene uncertain. The germline V and J ends were trimmed by 5 bases and 2 bases, with 7 bases remaining between them. Germline V CDR1 and CDR2: SQVTM, ANQGSEA. The CDR3 has 12 amino acids. CDR3 DNA: TGCAGCGTTCGGGATGGCAATCAGCCCCAGCATTTT. It is translated as CSVRDGNQPQHF.

J is TRBJ2-4 and V is TRBV4-1; D is possibly TRBD2 (6 bases). CDR1 and CDR2 from the germline V gene are MGHRA and YSYEKL. CDR3 size: 14 residues. V was shortened by 1 base and J by 3 bases, with 7 bases between the two germline ends. CDR3: CASSQGGLKNIQYF. Written as DNA, the CDR3 is TGCGCCAGCAGCCAAGGGGGACTCAAAAACATTCAGTACTTC.

V is TRBV28 and J is TRBJ1-2, with 8 bases lining up with TRBD1. J gave up 2 bases and V 6 bases, and 8 bases lay outside the gene matches. The germline CDR1 and CDR2 sequences are MDHEN and SYDVKM. This CDR3 region has 15 residues. CDR3 in amino acids: CASSPPGQANYGYTF. The CDR3 nucleotides read TGTGCCAGCAGCCCACCGGGACAGGCGAACTATGGCTACACCTTC.

V gene TRBV27 combines with J gene TRBJ2-1; 7 bases align to TRBD2. J was trimmed by 6 bases and V by 7 bases; bases with no gene match: 9. The germline CDR1 and CDR2 sequences are MNHEY and SMNVEV (reference sequence). The CDR3 contains 14 residues. The CDR3 nucleotides are TGTGCCAGCACCGCGGGAGCCTCTGGCAATGAGCAGTTCTTC. Its translation is CASTAGASGNEQFF.

The rearrangement joins TRBV20-1 to TRBJ2-1; D is unclear. CDR3 size: 10 residues. Trimming pared 5 bases from V and 4 bases from J, leaving 3 bases between. Germline V CDR1 and CDR2: DFQATT, SNEGSKA (reference sequence). CDR3 in amino acids: CSAQYNEQFF. CDR3 sequence (DNA): TGCAGTGCTCAATACAATGAGCAGTTCTTC.

The genes are TRBV6-5 and TRBJ1-2; 7 nucleotides line up with TRBD1. V lost 10 bases, J lost 1 base, and 3 bases stayed unmatched. The CDR3 length is 12 residues. In germline, CDR1 is MNHEY, CDR2 SVGAGI. CDR3 sequence reads: CANRQGNYGYTF. DNA of the CDR3: TGTGCCAACCGACAGGGTAACTATGGCTACACCTTC.